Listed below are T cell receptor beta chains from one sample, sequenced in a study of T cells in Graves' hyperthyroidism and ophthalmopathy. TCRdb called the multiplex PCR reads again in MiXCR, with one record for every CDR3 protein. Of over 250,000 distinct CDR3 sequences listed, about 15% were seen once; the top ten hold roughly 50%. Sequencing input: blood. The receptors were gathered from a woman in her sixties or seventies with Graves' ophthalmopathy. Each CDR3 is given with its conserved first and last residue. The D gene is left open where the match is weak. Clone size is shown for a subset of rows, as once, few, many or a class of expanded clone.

cdr3_aa: CASSLIVEKETQYF; cdr3_nt: TGTGCCAGCAGCTTAATCGTGGAGAAAGAGACCCAGTACTTC; d_call: NA; v_call: TRBV7-8; j_call: TRBJ2-5; clone_size: many
cdr3_aa: CASSLGLAENTGELFF; cdr3_nt: TGTGCCAGCAGCTTGGGACTAGCGGAAAACACCGGGGAGCTGTTTTTT; d_call: TRBD2; v_call: TRBV5-5; j_call: TRBJ2-2; clone_size: few
cdr3_aa: CASSLVGDSYQPQHF; cdr3_nt: TGTGCCAGCAGCTTAGTAGGGGACAGCTATCAGCCCCAGCATTTT; d_call: TRBD1; v_call: TRBV7-9; j_call: TRBJ1-5; clone_size: many
cdr3_aa: CSASSGGTEFF; cdr3_nt: TGCAGTGCTAGCTCTGGGGGCACCGAGTTCTTC; d_call: NA; v_call: TRBV20-1; j_call: TRBJ2-1; clone_size: NA
cdr3_aa: CASSSPGSSSGNEQFF; cdr3_nt: TGTGCCAGCAGCTCCCCCGGGAGCTCTTCGGGTAATGAGCAGTTCTTC; d_call: NA; v_call: TRBV7-8; j_call: TRBJ2-1; clone_size: many
cdr3_aa: CASSLRGRLNEQFF; cdr3_nt: TGCGCCAGCAGCTTGCGAGGGCGCCTCAATGAGCAGTTCTTC; d_call: NA; v_call: TRBV5-1; j_call: TRBJ2-1; clone_size: NA
cdr3_aa: CAWSEGGTSYEQYF; cdr3_nt: TGTGCCTGGTCGGAGGGGGGGACCTCCTACGAGCAGTACTTC; d_call: NA; v_call: TRBV30; j_call: TRBJ2-7; clone_size: many
cdr3_aa: CASSEVGGNQPQHF; cdr3_nt: TGTGCCAGCAGTGAAGTGGGGGGTAATCAGCCCCAGCATTTT; d_call: NA; v_call: TRBV2; j_call: TRBJ1-5; clone_size: many
cdr3_aa: CASSQRQGYQETQYF; cdr3_nt: TGCGCCAGCAGCCAGAGACAGGGGTACCAAGAGACCCAGTACTTC; d_call: TRBD1; v_call: TRBV4-1; j_call: TRBJ2-5; clone_size: many
cdr3_aa: CASSRAAGGSSYEQYF; cdr3_nt: TGTGCCAGCAGCCGGGCGGCGGGGGGAAGCTCCTACGAGCAGTACTTC; d_call: TRBD2; v_call: TRBV5-4; j_call: TRBJ2-7; clone_size: few
cdr3_aa: CASSLLGSGTPKYNEQFF; cdr3_nt: TGTGCCAGCAGCCTCCTGGGTAGCGGGACACCAAAGTACAATGAGCAGTTCTTC; d_call: TRBD2; v_call: TRBV7-2; j_call: TRBJ2-1; clone_size: NA
cdr3_aa: CASSEQDQPQHF; cdr3_nt: TGCGCCAGCAGTGAACAGGATCAGCCCCAGCATTTT; d_call: NA; v_call: TRBV10-2; j_call: TRBJ1-5; clone_size: NA
cdr3_aa: CSARIQGAGEKLFF; cdr3_nt: TGCAGTGCCCGCATACAGGGGGCGGGGGAAAAACTGTTTTTT; d_call: TRBD1; v_call: TRBV20-1; j_call: TRBJ1-4; clone_size: many
cdr3_aa: CASSLFRGTGELFF; cdr3_nt: TGTGCCAGCAGCTTATTTCGGGGGACCGGGGAGCTGTTTTTT; d_call: NA; v_call: TRBV7-8; j_call: TRBJ2-2; clone_size: many
cdr3_aa: CASSLFADSISLGEQYF; cdr3_nt: TGTGCCAGCAGTTTATTTGCAGATTCTATCTCGCTTGGCGAGCAGTACTTC; d_call: NA; v_call: TRBV28; j_call: TRBJ2-7; clone_size: many
cdr3_aa: CASSSPPGGEQFF; cdr3_nt: TGTGCCAGCAGCTCACCCCCTGGGGGAGAGCAGTTCTTC; d_call: NA; v_call: TRBV7-8; j_call: TRBJ2-1; clone_size: NA
cdr3_aa: CASSQEVSGIYEQYF; cdr3_nt: TGCGCCAGCAGCCAAGAAGTTTCCGGGATCTACGAGCAGTACTTC; d_call: NA; v_call: TRBV4-3; j_call: TRBJ2-7; clone_size: few
cdr3_aa: CATSSHGEGANVLTF; cdr3_nt: TGTGCCACCAGCAGTCATGGGGAGGGGGCCAACGTCCTGACTTTC; d_call: NA; v_call: TRBV15; j_call: TRBJ2-6; clone_size: many
cdr3_aa: CASSEKSGREQYF; cdr3_nt: TGTGCCAGCAGTGAAAAGTCCGGGAGAGAGCAGTACTTC; d_call: NA; v_call: TRBV25-1; j_call: TRBJ2-7; clone_size: NA
cdr3_aa: CASNRGRDEQYF; cdr3_nt: TGTGCCAGTAACAGGGGCCGAGACGAGCAGTACTTC; d_call: TRBD1; v_call: TRBV2; j_call: TRBJ2-7; clone_size: many
cdr3_aa: CASSSRGLSVVDTQYF; cdr3_nt: TGTGCCAGCAGCTCCCGTGGGCTCTCGGTGGTAGATACGCAGTATTTT; d_call: NA; v_call: TRBV11-1; j_call: TRBJ2-3; clone_size: many
cdr3_aa: CASRPLGTGFSEQYF; cdr3_nt: TGTGCCAGCAGACCCCTAGGGACAGGGTTTAGCGAGCAGTACTTC; d_call: TRBD1; v_call: TRBV6-1; j_call: TRBJ2-7; clone_size: few
cdr3_aa: CASKGTSEDSYEQYF; cdr3_nt: TGTGCCAGCAAGGGGACTAGCGAAGACTCCTACGAGCAGTACTTC; d_call: TRBD2; v_call: TRBV27; j_call: TRBJ2-7; clone_size: few
cdr3_aa: CASSQTGGPGYTF; cdr3_nt: TGTGCCAGCAGCCAGACAGGGGGCCCTGGCTACACCTTC; d_call: TRBD1; v_call: TRBV3-1; j_call: TRBJ1-2; clone_size: many
cdr3_aa: CASSFPQTYYNSPLHF; cdr3_nt: TGTGCCAGCAGCTTTCCACAGACCTACTATAATTCACCCCTCCACTTT; d_call: NA; v_call: TRBV7-9; j_call: TRBJ1-6; clone_size: NA
cdr3_aa: CASSYSGEFATNEKLFF; cdr3_nt: TGTGCCAGCAGTTACTCGGGGGAATTTGCAACTAATGAAAAACTGTTTTTT; d_call: NA; v_call: TRBV6-2/TRBV6-3; j_call: TRBJ1-4; clone_size: NA
cdr3_aa: CASSDSMGVLTEAFF; cdr3_nt: TGTGCCAGCAGTGACAGTATGGGGGTGTTAACTGAAGCTTTCTTT; d_call: NA; v_call: TRBV2; j_call: TRBJ1-1; clone_size: few
cdr3_aa: CASSLFLSHEAFF; cdr3_nt: TGTGCCAGCAGTTTATTCCTTAGTCATGAAGCTTTCTTT; d_call: NA; v_call: TRBV27; j_call: TRBJ1-1; clone_size: many
cdr3_aa: CAISGDREGNSPLHF; cdr3_nt: TGTGCCATCAGTGGAGACAGGGAAGGCAATTCACCCCTCCACTTT; d_call: TRBD1; v_call: TRBV10-3; j_call: TRBJ1-6; clone_size: NA
cdr3_aa: CASSLSRGYGYTF; cdr3_nt: TGTGCCAGCAGCCTCTCGAGGGGCTATGGCTACACCTTC; d_call: NA; v_call: TRBV7-2; j_call: TRBJ1-2; clone_size: few
cdr3_aa: CASSHFPGSTDTQYF; cdr3_nt: TGTGCCAGCAGCCATTTCCCCGGGAGCACAGATACGCAGTATTTT; d_call: NA; v_call: TRBV7-9; j_call: TRBJ2-3; clone_size: many
cdr3_aa: CASSWAQGAGITEAFF; cdr3_nt: TGTGCCAGCAGCTGGGCTCAGGGGGCCGGGATCACTGAAGCTTTCTTT; d_call: TRBD1; v_call: TRBV5-5; j_call: TRBJ1-1; clone_size: few
cdr3_aa: CATSGGSSYEQYF; cdr3_nt: TGTGCCACCAGTGGGGGGAGTTCCTACGAGCAGTACTTC; d_call: NA; v_call: TRBV24-1; j_call: TRBJ2-7; clone_size: once